This T cell receptor (beta chain) stems from a study of T cell changes during pregnancy in multiple sclerosis. The table came from immunoSEQ multiplex PCR; TCRdb's copy has only in-frame clones and leaves some out. Of tens of thousands of clones listed, 90% are singletons. CDR3 length: 14 amino acids. V trimming: 9 bases; J trimming: 5 bases; junction bases outside the gene matches: 9. From germline, CDR1 is SNHLY and CDR2 FYNNEI. The clonotype comes from a female donor with multiple sclerosis, enrolled in a pregnancy study. V is TRBV2 and J is TRBJ1-4, with TRBD1 matching over 7 bases. The sample here was CD8+ T cells from peripheral blood mononuclear cells, taken before pregnancy. This chain's CDR3 is CASISGGRNEKLFF. As DNA, the CDR3 is TGTGCCAGTATTTCAGGGGGAAGAAATGAAAAACTGTTTTTT. Drawing the rest from reference TRBV2 and TRBJ1-4, the complete variable domain is EPEVTQTPSHQVTQMGQEVILRCVPISNHLYFYWYRQILGQKVEFLVSFYNNEISEKSEIFDDQFSVERPDGSNFTLKIRSTKLEDSAMYFCASISGGRNEKLFFGSGTQLSVL.